Below, one T cell receptor (beta chain) is given with its context. Its antigen is undetermined. This entry belongs to a study of T cell responses to AZD1222 COVID-19 vaccine. Assay used: immunoSEQ multiplex PCR; TCRdb lists only in-frame clones, some missing. Of about 180,000 clones in the sample, about 88% were seen once. V was shortened by 4 bases and J by 3 bases, with 14 bases between the two germline ends. Germline V gene lookup returns CDR1 SGHNT and CDR2 YYREEE (reference sequence). This CDR3 spans 14 amino acids. Study-level results: Seropositive at baseline were only a handful of AZD1222 recipients. With two AZD1222 doses given, Spike-specific TCR breadth and depth both rose. Sampling captured repertoires only after the peak T cell response. A reported finding is that nearly half of spike-specific TCRs target unmutated variant regions.

This rearrangement joins TRBV5-4 to TRBJ2-7; TRBD2 might be the D (6 bases). The sequencing used peripheral blood, collected 28 days after the second AZD1222 dose. This clonotype was obtained from an adult who received the AZD1222 COVID-19 vaccine. CDR3 region: CASSATGGYYEQYF. As DNA, the CDR3 is TGTGCCAGCAGCGCTACCGGGGGATACTACGAGCAGTACTTC.